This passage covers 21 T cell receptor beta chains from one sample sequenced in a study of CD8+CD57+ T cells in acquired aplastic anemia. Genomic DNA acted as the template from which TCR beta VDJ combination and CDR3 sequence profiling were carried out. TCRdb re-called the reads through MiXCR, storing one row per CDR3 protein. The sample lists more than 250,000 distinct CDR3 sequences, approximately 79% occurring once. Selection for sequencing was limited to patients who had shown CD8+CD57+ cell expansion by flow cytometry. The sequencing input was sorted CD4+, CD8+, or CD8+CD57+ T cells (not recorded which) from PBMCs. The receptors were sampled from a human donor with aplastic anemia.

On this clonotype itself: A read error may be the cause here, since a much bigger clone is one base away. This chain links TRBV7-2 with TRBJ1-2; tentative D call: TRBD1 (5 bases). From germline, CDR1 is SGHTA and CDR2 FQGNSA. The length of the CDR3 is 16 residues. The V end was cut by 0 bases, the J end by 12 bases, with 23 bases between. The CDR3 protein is CASSLAGGPDTQGHTF. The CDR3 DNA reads TGTGCCAGCAGCTTAGCGGGAGGTCCCGATACGCAGGGCCACACCTTC.

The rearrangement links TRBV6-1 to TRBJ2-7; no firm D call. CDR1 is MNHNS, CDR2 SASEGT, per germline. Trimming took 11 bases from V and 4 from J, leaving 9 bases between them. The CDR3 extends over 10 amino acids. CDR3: CALFPYEQYV. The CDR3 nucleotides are TGTGCCCTATTTCCTTACGAGCAGTACGTC.

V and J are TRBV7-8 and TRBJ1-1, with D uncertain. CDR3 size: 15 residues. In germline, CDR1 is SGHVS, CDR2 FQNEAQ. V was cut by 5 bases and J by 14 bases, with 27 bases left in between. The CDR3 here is CASSVGLDTQNFAFF. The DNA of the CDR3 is TGTGCCAGCAGCGTAGGGTTAGATACGCAGAATTTTGCCTTCTTT.

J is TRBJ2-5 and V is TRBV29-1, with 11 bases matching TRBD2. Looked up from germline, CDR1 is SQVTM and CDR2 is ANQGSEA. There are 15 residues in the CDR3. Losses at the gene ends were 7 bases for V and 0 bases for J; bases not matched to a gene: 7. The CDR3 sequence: CSADGLAGYQETQYF. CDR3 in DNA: TGCAGCGCCGACGGACTAGCGGGTTACCAAGAGACCCAGTACTTC.

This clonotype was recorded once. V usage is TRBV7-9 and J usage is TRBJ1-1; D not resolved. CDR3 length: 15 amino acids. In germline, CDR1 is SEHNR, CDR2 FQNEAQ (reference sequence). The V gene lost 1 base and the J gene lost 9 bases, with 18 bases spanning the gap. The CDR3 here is CASSLELLDMGKAFF. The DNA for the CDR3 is TGTGCCAGCAGCTTAGAACTCCTCGACATGGGGAAAGCTTTCTTT.

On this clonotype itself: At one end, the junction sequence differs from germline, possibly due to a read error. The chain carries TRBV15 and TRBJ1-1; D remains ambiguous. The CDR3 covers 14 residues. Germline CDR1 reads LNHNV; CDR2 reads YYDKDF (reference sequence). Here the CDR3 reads CASSVGSCHPDHFF. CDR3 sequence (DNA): TGTGCCAGCAGCGTGGGCTCCTGCCACCCGGACCATTTCTTC.

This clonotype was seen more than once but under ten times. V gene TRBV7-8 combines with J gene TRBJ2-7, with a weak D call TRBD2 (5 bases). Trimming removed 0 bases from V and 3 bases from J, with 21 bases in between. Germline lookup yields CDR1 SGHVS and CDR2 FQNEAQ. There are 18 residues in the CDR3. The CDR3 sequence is CASSLAGDPNTQYYEQYV. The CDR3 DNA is TGTGCCAGCAGCTTAGCGGGAGATCCCAATACGCAGTACTACGAGCAGTACGTC.

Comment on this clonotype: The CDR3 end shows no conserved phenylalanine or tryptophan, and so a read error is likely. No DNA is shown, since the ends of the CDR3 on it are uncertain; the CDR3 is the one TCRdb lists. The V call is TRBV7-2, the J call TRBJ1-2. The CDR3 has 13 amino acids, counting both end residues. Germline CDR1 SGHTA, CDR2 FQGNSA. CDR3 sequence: CASSHGRTGGDTQ.

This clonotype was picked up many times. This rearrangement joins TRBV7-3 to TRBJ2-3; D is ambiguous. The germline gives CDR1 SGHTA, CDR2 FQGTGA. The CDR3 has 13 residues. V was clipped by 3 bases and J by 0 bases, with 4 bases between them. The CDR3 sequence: CASSFYSTDTQYF. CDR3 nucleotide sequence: TGTGCCAGCAGCTTTTACAGCACAGATACGCAGTATTTT.

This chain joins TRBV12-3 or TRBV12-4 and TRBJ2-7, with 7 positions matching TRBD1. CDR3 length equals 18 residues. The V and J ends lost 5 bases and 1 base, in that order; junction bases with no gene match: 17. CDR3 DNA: TGTGCCAGCAGTCCTCATCCAGACGGGACAGCCCTTTCCTACGAGCAGTACGTC. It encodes CASSPHPDGTALSYEQYV.

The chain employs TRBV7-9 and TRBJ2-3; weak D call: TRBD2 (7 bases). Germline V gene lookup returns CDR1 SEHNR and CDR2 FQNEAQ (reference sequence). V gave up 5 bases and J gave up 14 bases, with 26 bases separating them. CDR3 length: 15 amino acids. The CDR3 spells CASSVGLGQINTMYF. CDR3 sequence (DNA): TGTGCCAGCAGCGTCGGACTAGGACAGATAAATACAATGTATTTT.

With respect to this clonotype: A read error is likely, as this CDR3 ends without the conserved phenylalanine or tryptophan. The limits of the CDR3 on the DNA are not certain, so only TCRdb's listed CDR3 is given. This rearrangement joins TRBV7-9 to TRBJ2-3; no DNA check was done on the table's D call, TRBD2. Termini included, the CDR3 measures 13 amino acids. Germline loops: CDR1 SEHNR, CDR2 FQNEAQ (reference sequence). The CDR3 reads CASSPELAGTRDT.

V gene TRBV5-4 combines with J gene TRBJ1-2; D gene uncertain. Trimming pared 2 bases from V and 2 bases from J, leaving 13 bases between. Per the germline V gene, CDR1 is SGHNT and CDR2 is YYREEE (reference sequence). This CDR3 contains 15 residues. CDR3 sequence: CASSFSGGSNYGYTF. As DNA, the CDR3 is TGTGCCAGCAGCTTTAGTGGCGGGTCAAACTATGGCTACACCTTC.

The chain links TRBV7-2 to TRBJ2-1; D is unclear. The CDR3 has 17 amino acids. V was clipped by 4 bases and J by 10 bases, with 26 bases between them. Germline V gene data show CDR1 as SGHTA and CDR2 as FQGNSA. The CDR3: CASSYTNGPETEQEQFF. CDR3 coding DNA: TGTGCCAGCAGCTATACTAACGGTCCCGAGACTGAGCAGGAGCAGTTCTTC.

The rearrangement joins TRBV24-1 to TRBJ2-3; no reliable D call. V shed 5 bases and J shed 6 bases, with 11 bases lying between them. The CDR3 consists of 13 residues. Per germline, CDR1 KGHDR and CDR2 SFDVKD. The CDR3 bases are TGTGCCACCAGTGTTTCAGGTGCGGATACGCAGTATTTT. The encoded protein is CATSVSGADTQYF.

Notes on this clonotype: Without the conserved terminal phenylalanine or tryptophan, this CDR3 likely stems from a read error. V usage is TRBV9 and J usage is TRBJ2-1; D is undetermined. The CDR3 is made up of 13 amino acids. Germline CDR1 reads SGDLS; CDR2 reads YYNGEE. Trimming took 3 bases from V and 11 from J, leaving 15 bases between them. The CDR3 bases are TGTGCCAGCAGCGATGGGTCGAATACGCAGCAGTTCGTC. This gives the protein CASSDGSNTQQFV.

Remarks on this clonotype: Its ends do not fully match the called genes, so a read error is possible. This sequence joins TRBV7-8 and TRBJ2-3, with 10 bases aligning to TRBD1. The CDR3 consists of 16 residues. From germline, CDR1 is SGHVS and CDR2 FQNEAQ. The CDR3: CASSLSGTGDTHTQYF. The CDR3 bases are TGTGCCAGCAGCTTATCCGGGACAGGGGATACGCATACTCAGTATTTT.

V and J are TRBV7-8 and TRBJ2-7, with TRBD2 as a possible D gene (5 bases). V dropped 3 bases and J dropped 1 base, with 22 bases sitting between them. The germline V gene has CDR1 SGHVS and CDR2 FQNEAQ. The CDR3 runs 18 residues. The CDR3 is CASSFHRGRETLSYEQYV. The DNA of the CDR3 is TGTGCCAGCAGCTTTCATCGAGGTCGGGAAACGCTTTCCTACGAGCAGTACGTC.

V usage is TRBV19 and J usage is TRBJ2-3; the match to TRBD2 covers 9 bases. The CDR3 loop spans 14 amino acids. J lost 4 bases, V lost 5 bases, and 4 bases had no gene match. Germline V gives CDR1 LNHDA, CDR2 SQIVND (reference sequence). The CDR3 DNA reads TGTGCCAGTAGTCAGGGACTAGCTTCAGATACGCAGTATTTT. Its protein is CASSQGLASDTQYF.

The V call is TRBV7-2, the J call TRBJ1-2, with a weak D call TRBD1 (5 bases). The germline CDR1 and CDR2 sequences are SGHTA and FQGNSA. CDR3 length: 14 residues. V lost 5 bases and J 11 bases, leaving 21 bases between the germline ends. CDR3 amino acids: CASSAVQGGYDYTF. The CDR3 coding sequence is TGTGCCAGCAGCGCCGTCCAGGGAGGGTATGATTACACCTTC.

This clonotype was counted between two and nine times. CDR3 DNA: TGTGCCAGCAGCTTCTTGGCGACCAGGCAGTACTTC. This codes for CASSFLATRQYF. The genes are TRBV7-2 and TRBJ2-7, with D unresolved. This CDR3 region has 12 residues. Germline values: CDR1 SGHTA, CDR2 FQGNSA. Trimming removed 3 bases at V and 9 bases at J, with 12 bases between.